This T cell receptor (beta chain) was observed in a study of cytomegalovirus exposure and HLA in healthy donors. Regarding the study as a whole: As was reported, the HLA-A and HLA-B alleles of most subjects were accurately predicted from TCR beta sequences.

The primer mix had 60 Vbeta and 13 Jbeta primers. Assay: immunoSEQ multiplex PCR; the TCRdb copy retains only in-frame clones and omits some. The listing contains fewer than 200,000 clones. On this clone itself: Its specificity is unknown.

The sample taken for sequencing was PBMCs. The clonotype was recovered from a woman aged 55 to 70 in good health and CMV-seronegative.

Here the CDR3 reads CASSFEGDTDTQYF. CDR3 in DNA: TGTGCCAGCAGCTTTGAGGGGGATACAGATACGCAGTATTTT. This chain uses TRBV7-3 with TRBJ2-3, with D possibly TRBD1 on 6 matching bases. V was cut by 3 bases and J by 3 bases, with 10 bases left in between. The length of the CDR3 is 14 residues. Germline values: CDR1 SGHTA, CDR2 FQGTGA.